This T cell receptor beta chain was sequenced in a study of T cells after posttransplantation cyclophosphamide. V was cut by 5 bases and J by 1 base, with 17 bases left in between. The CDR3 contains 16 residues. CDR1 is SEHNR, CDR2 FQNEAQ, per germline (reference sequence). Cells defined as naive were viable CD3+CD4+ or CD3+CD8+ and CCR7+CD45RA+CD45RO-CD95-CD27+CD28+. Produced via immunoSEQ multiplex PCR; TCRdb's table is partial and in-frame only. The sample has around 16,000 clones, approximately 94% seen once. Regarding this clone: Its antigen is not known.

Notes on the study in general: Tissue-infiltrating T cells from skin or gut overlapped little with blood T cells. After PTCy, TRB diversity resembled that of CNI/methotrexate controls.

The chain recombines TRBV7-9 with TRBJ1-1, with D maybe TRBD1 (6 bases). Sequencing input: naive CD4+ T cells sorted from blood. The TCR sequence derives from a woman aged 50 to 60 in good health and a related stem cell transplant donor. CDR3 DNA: TGTGCCAGCAGCGGATATTACAGGGATGGGAACACTGAAGCTTTCTTT. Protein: CASSGYYRDGNTEAFF.